A single sample is the source of the 14 T cell receptor beta chains below, sequenced in a study of blood T cell repertoires in COVID-19. Profiling relied on immunoSEQ multiplex PCR, and the TCRdb table lists in-frame clones only, not all of them. The top ten clones hold approximately 5.6% of a sample with 95,000 to 110,000 clones, more than 85% of them seen once. Source material: peripheral blood. These receptors were taken from a human donor in a cohort sampled during active COVID-19.

The V and J genes are TRBV15 and TRBJ2-5; a possible D gene is TRBD2 (5 bases). The CDR3 runs to 15 residues. The germline V gene has CDR1 LNHNV and CDR2 YYDKDF (reference sequence). V shed 3 bases and J shed 5 bases, with 16 bases lying between them. The chain's CDR3 is CATSSAGTLGETQYF. The CDR3 nucleotides are TGTGCCACCAGCAGTGCGGGTACCCTCGGGGAGACCCAGTACTTC.

The rearrangement links TRBV11-2 to TRBJ2-1, with 10 positions matching TRBD2. There are 16 residues in the CDR3. Germline values: CDR1 SGHAT, CDR2 FQNNGV. V shed 3 bases, J shed 4 bases, and the junction held 6 bases outside the gene matches. CDR3 DNA sequence: TGTGCCAGCAGCTTCCGACTAGCGGGTGATTACAATGAGCAGTTCTTC. Translation: CASSFRLAGDYNEQFF.

This chain links TRBV9 with TRBJ2-1; the match to TRBD2 covers 8 bases. CDR3 length equals 15 residues. The V gene end was trimmed by 0 bases and the J gene end by 3 bases; junction bases not matched to a gene: 2. Germline V gene data show CDR1 as SGDLS and CDR2 as YYNGEE. CDR3 amino acids: CASSVDSGVYNEQFF. For the CDR3, the DNA is TGTGCCAGCAGCGTAGATAGCGGGGTCTACAATGAGCAGTTCTTC.

The chain carries TRBV28 and TRBJ2-7; D is possibly TRBD1 (6 bases). The germline CDR1 and CDR2 sequences are MDHEN and SYDVKM. Trimming took off 6 bases at V and 3 bases at J, with 15 bases between the two ends. The CDR3 loop spans 14 amino acids. This CDR3 is CASRTGAELYEQYF. The CDR3 DNA is TGTGCCAGCAGGACAGGTGCTGAGCTCTACGAGCAGTACTTC.

This sequence joins TRBV20-1 and TRBJ2-5, with D maybe TRBD2 (5 bases). Germline values: CDR1 DFQATT, CDR2 SNEGSKA (reference sequence). V dropped 3 bases and J dropped 5 bases, with 13 bases sitting between them. The length of the CDR3 is 13 residues. The CDR3 nucleotides are TGCAGTGCTAGTGGTCTCTGGAGGGAGACCCAGTACTTC. This gives the protein CSASGLWRETQYF.

The rearrangement uses TRBV6-5 and TRBJ2-7; 9 bases are shared with TRBD2. V dropped 0 bases and J dropped 3; count of bases not matched to a gene: 3. Per the germline V gene, CDR1 is MNHEY and CDR2 is SVGAGI. This CDR3 has 15 residues. CDR3 nucleotides: TGTGCCAGCAGTTACTCGATTAGCGGGAGCTACGAGCAGTACTTC. Its translation: CASSYSISGSYEQYF.

V and J are TRBV5-3 and TRBJ2-6; 7 bases match TRBD1. Being an ORF, TRBV5-3 has a function that is uncertain. The length of the CDR3 is 19 residues. J gave up 0 bases and V 6 bases, and 15 bases lay outside the gene matches. As DNA, the CDR3 is TGTGCCAGAATCCCCGACTACAGGGGCCTTCTCTCTGGGGCCAACGTCCTGACTTTC. This translates into CARIPDYRGLLSGANVLTF.

This clone was observed a few times. This sequence joins TRBV7-9 and TRBJ2-7; the D gene is possibly TRBD2 (6 bases). CDR3 length: 15 residues. Trimming took 5 bases from V and 4 from J, leaving 18 bases between them. Per the germline V gene, CDR1 is SEHNR and CDR2 is FQNEAQ (reference sequence). CDR3 coding DNA: TGTGCCAGCAGCGTCGACGCTAGCGCTTCGTACGAGCAGTACTTC. It yields the protein CASSVDASASYEQYF.

This clone was seen just once. The chain carries TRBV2 and TRBJ1-1; a possible D gene is TRBD1 (6 bases). Between the trimmed V and J ends, which lost 9 bases and 5 bases, there was a span of 19 bases. This CDR3 region has 14 residues. Per the germline V gene, CDR1 is SNHLY and CDR2 is FYNNEI. CDR3 sequence reads: CASSISGVLTEAFF. DNA of the CDR3: TGTGCCAGTAGCATCTCAGGGGTATTGACTGAAGCTTTCTTT.

The chain has TRBV7-2 and TRBJ1-2; a weak D match, TRBD1 (5 bases). CDR3 length: 12 amino acids. V dropped 1 base and J dropped 8 bases, with 8 bases sitting between them. Germline assignment: CDR1 SGHTA and CDR2 FQGNSA. The CDR3 DNA is TGTGCCAGCAGCTTAGGGGGCTGGGGCTACACCTTC. It translates to CASSLGGWGYTF.

This clone was observed a single time. This sequence joins TRBV28 and TRBJ2-7; 12 bases agree with TRBD1. V lost 7 bases to trimming and J lost 6 bases; unmatched junction nucleotides: 7. CDR3 size: 14 residues. Germline values: CDR1 MDHEN, CDR2 SYDVKM. CDR3 loop: CASTYRDRGLEQYF. CDR3 nucleotides: TGTGCCAGCACATACCGGGACAGGGGGCTCGAGCAGTACTTC.

V and J are TRBV13 and TRBJ2-7; 7 positions agree with TRBD2. Per germline, CDR1 PRHDT and CDR2 FYEKMQ (reference sequence). V lost 7 bases to trimming and J lost 4 bases; unmatched junction nucleotides: 10. The CDR3 consists of 14 residues. The CDR3 nucleotides read TGTGCCAGCAACACGGGGAGGGCCCCTTACGAGCAGTACTTC. It is translated as CASNTGRAPYEQYF.

This chain links TRBV30 with TRBJ2-2; no definite D call. The germline V gene has CDR1 GTSNPN and CDR2 SVGIG (reference sequence). The CDR3 totals 13 residues. The V and J ends lost 4 bases and 4 bases respectively, with 10 bases between them. The CDR3 DNA follows: TGTGCCTGGACTTATGGCAGCACCGGGGAGCTGTTTTTT. It yields the protein CAWTYGSTGELFF.

CDR3 sequence reads: CASSFKLAGGPNTGELFF. As DNA, the CDR3 is TGTGCCAGCAGCTTCAAACTAGCGGGAGGGCCGAACACCGGGGAGCTGTTTTTT. This sequence joins TRBV7-2 and TRBJ2-2, with 13 bases identical to TRBD2. CDR1 and CDR2 (germline): SGHTA, FQGNSA. V was pared by 3 bases and J by 0 bases, with 4 bases of the junction left unmatched. This CDR3 spans 18 amino acids.